This entry lists 25 T cell receptor beta chains sequenced from one sample in a study of T cells in Graves' hyperthyroidism and ophthalmopathy. TCR beta CDR3 sequences were amplified from RNA transcripts. First-round RT-PCR of the TCR CDR3 relied on the HTBI primer set. TCRdb re-called the multiplex PCR reads through MiXCR, storing one row per CDR3 protein. The sample lists hundreds of thousands of distinct CDR3 sequences; 14% to 15% were seen once. Material: blood. These receptors originate from a young man with Graves' ophthalmopathy.

This clonotype has a count of ten or more. The chain employs TRBV3-1 and TRBJ1-6; maybe TRBD1 (5 bases). Germline V CDR1 and CDR2: LGHDT, YNNKEL (reference sequence). The length of the CDR3 is 16 residues. V shed 4 bases and J shed 6 bases, with 16 bases lying between them. The CDR3 protein is CASSPRWQGGNSPLHF. CDR3 DNA sequence: TGTGCCAGCAGCCCTCGTTGGCAGGGCGGTAATTCACCCCTCCACTTT.

The V call is TRBV19, the J call TRBJ1-1; D might be TRBD1 (5 bases). The germline CDR1 and CDR2 sequences are LNHDA and SQIVND (reference sequence). The CDR3 covers 11 residues. CDR3: CCVTANTEAFF. In DNA form, the CDR3 reads TGTTGTGTGACAGCGAACACTGAAGCTTTCTTT.

In this sample, this clonotype turned up many times. V is TRBV5-1 and J is TRBJ2-5; no firm D call. V lost 3 bases and J 4 bases, leaving 16 bases between the germline ends. There are 15 residues in the CDR3. Germline assignment: CDR1 SGHRS and CDR2 YFSETQ. The CDR3 reads CASSYGDSTGETQYF. The CDR3 nucleotides are TGCGCCAGCAGCTATGGAGACTCAACTGGAGAGACCCAGTACTTC.

A remark on this clonotype: A read error is possible here, since a much larger clone lies one base away. The chain uses TRBV27 and TRBJ2-3; D uncertain. There are 13 residues in the CDR3. Looked up from germline, CDR1 is MNHEY and CDR2 is SMNVEV (reference sequence). The CDR3 region is CASSFRSIDTRYF. CDR3 bases: TGTGCCAGCAGTTTTCGGAGTATAGATACGCGGTATTTT.

This clonotype was counted only a few times. The chain is built from TRBV13 and TRBJ2-7; maybe TRBD2 (5 bases). With 6 bases removed from V and 1 base from J, the gap between germline ends came to 13 bases. CDR1 is PRHDT, CDR2 FYEKMQ, per germline (reference sequence). The CDR3 length is 14 residues. The CDR3 DNA sequence: TGTGCCAGCAGGCGGGCCGGGCAGTCCTACGAGCAGTACTTC. Amino acids: CASRRAGQSYEQYF.

This clonotype was seen a handful of times. The rearrangement links TRBV27 to TRBJ2-1; D is unresolved. The germline V and J ends were trimmed by 4 bases and 6 bases, with 10 bases remaining between them. CDR1 MNHEY and CDR2 SMNVEV come from the germline V gene (reference sequence). CDR3 size: 13 residues. The CDR3 sequence: CASSSPLTNEQFF. CDR3 bases: TGTGCCAGCAGTTCGCCCTTGACCAATGAGCAGTTCTTC.

This clonotype was observed many times. The chain couples TRBV27 to TRBJ1-2; perhaps TRBD1 as D (6 bases). The CDR3 extends over 13 amino acids. V shed 2 bases and J shed 8 bases, with 12 bases lying between them. Germline V gene sequence: CDR1 MNHEY, CDR2 SMNVEV (reference sequence). CDR3 DNA: TGTGCCAGCAGTTTAACAGGGCACGGCGGCTACACCTTC. Amino acid sequence: CASSLTGHGGYTF.

This clonotype came up a few times. This chain connects TRBV27 to TRBJ2-7; D is perhaps TRBD2 (6 bases). CDR3 length: 12 residues. Trimming shortened V by 1 base and J by 7 bases, and 8 bases separated the two germline ends. Germline V gene lookup returns CDR1 MNHEY and CDR2 SMNVEV (reference sequence). DNA for the CDR3: TGTGCCAGCAGTTTATGGGGAGGTGAGCAGTACTTC. Translating it yields CASSLWGGEQYF.

There are many counts of this clonotype. This sequence joins TRBV3-1 and TRBJ2-2; perhaps TRBD2 as D (6 bases). Trimming stripped 3 bases from V and 4 bases from J, with 12 bases between. The CDR3 has 15 amino acids. The germline CDR1 and CDR2 sequences are LGHDT and YNNKEL (reference sequence). The CDR3 nucleotides read TGTGCCAGCAGCCAGGGGAGGATCGGCACCGGGGAGCTGTTTTTT. Amino acid sequence: CASSQGRIGTGELFF.

This clonotype was recorded a few times. This chain joins TRBV6-6 and TRBJ1-3; D call uncertain. Trimming took 2 bases from V and 2 from J, leaving 4 bases between them. The CDR3 has 13 amino acids. Germline V lookup: CDR1 MNHNY, CDR2 SVGAGI (reference sequence). Here the CDR3 reads CASSYNTGNTIYF. DNA of the CDR3: TGTGCCAGCAGTTACAACACTGGAAACACCATATATTTT.

This clonotype was observed at least ten times. The chain combines TRBV30 with TRBJ2-5; 7 bases align to TRBD2. The CDR3 covers 13 residues. Germline V gene lookup returns CDR1 GTSNPN and CDR2 SVGIG (reference sequence). Trimming cost V 2 bases and J 6 bases; bases outside gene matches: 6. The CDR3 nucleotides read TGTGCCTGGAGTTCGGGACTACAGAAGACCCAGTACTTC. The encoded protein is CAWSSGLQKTQYF.

This clonotype showed up many times. The V and J genes are TRBV9 and TRBJ1-1, with D possibly matching TRBD1 (6 bases). Trimming removed 3 bases from V and 0 bases from J, with 27 bases in between. The CDR3 extends over 20 amino acids. CDR1 is SGDLS and CDR2 is YYNGEE in the germline V gene. CDR3 in DNA: TGTGCCAGCAGCGCTCCCCCTGCCGGGACACATAACCCCATGAACACTGAAGCTTTCTTT. Its translation: CASSAPPAGTHNPMNTEAFF.

With respect to this clonotype: A clone one base away is much larger, so this may be a read error. J is TRBJ2-7 and V is TRBV18; D is ambiguous. Looked up from germline, CDR1 is KGHSH and CDR2 is LQKENI. V lost 1 base and J 3 bases, leaving 7 bases between the germline ends. The CDR3 loop spans 13 amino acids. The DNA of the CDR3 is TGTGCCAGCTCACCACTGACGCTCTACGAGCAGTACTTC. Its protein is CASSPLTLYEQYF. The whole variable domain, remainder taken from reference TRBV18 and TRBJ2-7, is NAGVMQNPRHLVRRRGQEARLRCSPMKGHSHVYWYRQLPEEGLKFMVYLQKENIIDESGMPKERFSAEFPKEGPSILRIQQVVRGDSAAYFCASSPLTLYEQYFGPGTRLTVT.

The table lists this clonotype with many counts. This rearrangement joins TRBV6-1 to TRBJ2-1; D remains ambiguous. Germline loops: CDR1 MNHNS, CDR2 SASEGT. This CDR3 is built from 8 residues. V shed 10 bases and J shed 12 bases, with 7 bases lying between them. The DNA for the CDR3 is TGTGCCAACATTCCGCAGTTCTTC. Translated: CANIPQFF.

This clonotype appeared a few times. The V call is TRBV4-1, the J call TRBJ2-7; D may be TRBD1 or TRBD2 (6 bases each). The CDR3 extends over 17 amino acids. Trimming removed 0 bases from V and 0 bases from J, with 15 bases in between. CDR1 is MGHRA and CDR2 is YSYEKL in the germline V gene. The CDR3 here is CASSQEVVGGFSYEQYF. In DNA form, the CDR3 reads TGCGCCAGCAGCCAAGAAGTCGTGGGGGGCTTCTCCTACGAGCAGTACTTC.

Comments on this clonotype: A read error is likely, as this CDR3 ends without the conserved phenylalanine or tryptophan. The V call is TRBV5-1, the J call TRBJ2-7; TRBD2 matches at 7 bases. J gave up 3 bases and V 2 bases, and 2 bases lay outside the gene matches. This CDR3 has 13 amino acids. Germline V gene sequence: CDR1 SGHRS, CDR2 YFSETQ. The CDR3 spells CASSFAGDYEQYL. DNA for the CDR3: TGCGCCAGCAGCTTTGCGGGGGACTACGAGCAGTACCTC.

This clonotype came up many times. The chain uses TRBV2 and TRBJ2-3, with TRBD2 matching over 11 bases. Unmatched junction bases numbered 3, after V lost 6 bases and J lost 1 base. The V gene's germline CDR1 is SNHLY and CDR2 FYNNEI. The CDR3 extends over 15 amino acids. The chain's CDR3 is CASSLTSGGTDTQYF. The CDR3 bases are TGTGCCAGCAGCTTGACTAGCGGGGGCACAGATACGCAGTATTTT. Combining the CDR3 with reference TRBV2 and TRBJ2-3 gives the whole variable domain EPEVTQTPSHQVTQMGQEVILRCVPISNHLYFYWYRQILGQKVEFLVSFYNNEISEKSEIFDDQFSVERPDGSNFTLKIRSTKLEDSAMYFCASSLTSGGTDTQYFGPGTRLTVL.

The chain couples TRBV28 to TRBJ2-3, with D possibly being TRBD2 (6 bases). The germline V and J ends were trimmed by 5 bases and 13 bases, with 22 bases remaining between them. CDR1 is MDHEN, CDR2 SYDVKM, per germline. This CDR3 is 14 amino acids long. The CDR3 nucleotides read TGTGCCAGCAGTGAGAGGGGTATTGCGGGGAAAGAGTATTTT. It specifies CASSERGIAGKEYF.

This clonotype has more than one count but fewer than ten. CDR3 nucleotide sequence: TGTGCCAGCAGCTTATGGAGGCAGGAAACTTATGGCTACACCTTC. This translates into CASSLWRQETYGYTF. The V call is TRBV13, the J call TRBJ1-2; D remains ambiguous. CDR1 and CDR2 (germline): PRHDT, FYEKMQ (reference sequence). Trimming shortened V by 2 bases and J by 5 bases, and 15 bases separated the two germline ends. The CDR3 has 15 residues.

Concerning this clonotype itself: This clone may be a read error of a much larger clone one base away. The chain recombines TRBV7-3 with TRBJ2-1, with 7 bases identical to TRBD1. CDR3 length equals 17 residues. Germline-derived CDR1 and CDR2 are SGHTA and FQGTGA. The trim removed 1 base at V and 6 bases at J, leaving 12 bases unmatched. Here the CDR3 DNA reads TGTGCCAGCAGCTTAAACCCCCCCGCGACAGGGTCCAATGAGCAGTTCTTC. Its protein is CASSLNPPATGSNEQFF. The whole variable domain, remainder taken from reference TRBV7-3 and TRBJ2-1, is GAGVSQTPSNKVTEKGKYVELRCDPISGHTALYWYRQSLGQGPEFLIYFQGTGAADDSGLPNDRFFAVRPEGSVSTLKIQRTERGDSAVYLCASSLNPPATGSNEQFFGPGTRLTVL.

With regard to this clonotype: The CDR3 ends on some other residue instead of the conserved phenylalanine or tryptophan, so this is likely a read error. DNA of the CDR3: TGTGCCAGCAGCCCAAGGGTTAGCCCCTACGAGCAGTACCTC. Encoded protein: CASSPRVSPYEQYL. The chain employs TRBV3-1 and TRBJ2-7; the D is unclear. Between the trimmed V and J ends, which lost 4 bases and 2 bases, there was a span of 12 bases. Germline values: CDR1 LGHDT, CDR2 YNNKEL (reference sequence). This CDR3 comprises 14 residues.

The table lists this clonotype with many counts. The chain employs TRBV7-3 and TRBJ2-1; D call uncertain. Germline lookup yields CDR1 SGHTA and CDR2 FQGTGA. Between the trimmed V and J ends, which lost 5 bases and 0 bases, there was a span of 14 bases. This CDR3 comprises 16 residues. CDR3 residues: CASSPKAVSSYNEQFF. The DNA for the CDR3 is TGTGCCAGCAGCCCCAAGGCGGTAAGCTCCTACAATGAGCAGTTCTTC.

This clonotype was seen at least ten times. The chain couples TRBV30 to TRBJ2-1; the match to TRBD1 covers 8 bases. The CDR3 totals 13 residues. The junction had 5 bases not matched to a gene; V was cut back by 0 bases and J by 10 bases. Germline V gene sequence: CDR1 GTSNPN, CDR2 SVGIG (reference sequence). Written as DNA, the CDR3 is TGTGCCTGGAGTGTACAGGGGGACAGGGAGCAGTTCTTC. Its protein is CAWSVQGDREQFF.

This clonotype was detected many times. The V and J genes are TRBV27 and TRBJ1-1; D gene uncertain. Germline values: CDR1 MNHEY, CDR2 SMNVEV (reference sequence). Trimming stripped 0 bases from V and 4 bases from J, with 6 bases between. CDR3 length: 13 residues. In nucleotides, the CDR3 is TGTGCCAGCAGTTTATCGTTTGTCACTGAAGCTTTCTTT. Its protein is CASSLSFVTEAFF.

This clonotype was seen ten or more times. The chain carries TRBV11-2 and TRBJ2-7; D possibly corresponds to TRBD1 (6 bases). The V gene's germline CDR1 is SGHAT and CDR2 FQNNGV. V was pared by 5 bases and J by 6 bases, with 8 bases between. This CDR3 comprises 11 residues. The CDR3 is CASSQGFEQYF. The CDR3 DNA follows: TGTGCCAGCAGCCAGGGGTTCGAGCAGTACTTC.